The 2 T cell receptor beta chains given below trace back to one sample, sequenced in a study of blood T cells in healthy people across ages. It was with a sample-barcoded 5' primer and a J-beta primer mix that a second PCR of roughly 7 to 12 cycles was run. From the 5' RACE reads, TCRdb called clonotypes with MiXCR, one entry per CDR3 protein. The data contain some 670,000 distinct CDR3 sequences, about 50% of them singletons. Sequencing was carried out using blood. Receptors were obtained from an elderly woman in good health.

This clonotype was counted ten times or more. The chain recombines TRBV6-6 with TRBJ1-6; D remains ambiguous. Germline V gene data show CDR1 as MNHNY and CDR2 as SVGAGI (reference sequence). V lost 6 bases, J lost 4 bases, and 13 bases lay in between. The CDR3 runs to 15 residues. The CDR3 loop is CASSNGEAYNSPLHF. The CDR3 nucleotides are TGTGCCAGCAGCAACGGAGAGGCTTATAATTCACCCCTCCACTTT.

The chain links TRBV4-1 to TRBJ2-1; 12 nucleotides agree with TRBD2. Germline CDR1 reads MGHRA; CDR2 reads YSYEKL. V dropped 4 bases and J dropped 7; count of bases not matched to a gene: 8. The CDR3 length is 16 residues. This chain's CDR3 is CASSPRRLAGDNEQFF. The CDR3 DNA follows: TGCGCCAGCAGCCCTCGCCGACTAGCGGGAGATAATGAGCAGTTCTTC.